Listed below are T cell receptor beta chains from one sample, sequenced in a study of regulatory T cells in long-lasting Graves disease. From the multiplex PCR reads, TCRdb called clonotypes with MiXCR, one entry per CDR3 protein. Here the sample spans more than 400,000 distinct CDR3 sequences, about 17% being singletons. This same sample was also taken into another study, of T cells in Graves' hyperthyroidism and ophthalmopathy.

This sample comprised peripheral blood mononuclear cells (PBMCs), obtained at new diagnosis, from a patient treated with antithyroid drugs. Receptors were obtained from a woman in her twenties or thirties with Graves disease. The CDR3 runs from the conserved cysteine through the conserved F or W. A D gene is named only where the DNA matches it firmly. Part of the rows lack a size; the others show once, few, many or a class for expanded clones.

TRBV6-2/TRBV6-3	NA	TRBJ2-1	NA	TGTGCCAGCAGTAACCCACTAGAACCCCCTAAGTTCTTC	CASSNPLEPPKFF
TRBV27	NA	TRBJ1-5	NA	TGTGCCAGCAGTTTTACTGTTGGGGGGGAATCGCGGCCCCAGCATTTT	CASSFTVGGESRPQHF
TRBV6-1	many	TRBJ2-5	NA	TGTGCCAGCAGTCCCCAGGGAGGTCTCGAGACCCAGTACTTC	CASSPQGGLETQYF
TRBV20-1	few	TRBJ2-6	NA	TGCAGTGCTAAGGACCCTTCCCTTCCTGGGGCCAACGTCCTGACTTTC	CSAKDPSLPGANVLTF
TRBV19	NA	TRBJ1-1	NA	TGTGCCAGTAGCCAGAATGGACGGTCTGAAGCTTTCTTT	CASSQNGRSEAFF
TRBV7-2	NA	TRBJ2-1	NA	TGTGCCAGCAGCTCTAGCCGGGCACAAAATGAGCAGTTCTTC	CASSSSRAQNEQFF
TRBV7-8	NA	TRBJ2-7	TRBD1	TGTGCCAGCAGCTCAAGACGGGACAGGGGCTCCTACGAGCAGTACTTC	CASSSRRDRGSYEQYF
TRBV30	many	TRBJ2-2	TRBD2	TGTGCCTGGAGCGGCCCTAGCGGGTACACCGGGGAGCTGTTTTTT	CAWSGPSGYTGELFF
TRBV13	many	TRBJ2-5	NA	TGTGCCAGCAGCCACCCCGAGCGTCAAGAGACCCAGTACTTC	CASSHPERQETQYF
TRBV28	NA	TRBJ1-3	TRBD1	TGTGCCAGCAGTCTAGGACAGGGACCTGGAAACACCATATATTTT	CASSLGQGPGNTIYF
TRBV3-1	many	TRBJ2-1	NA	TGTGCCAGCAGCCAAGAGGGCGGGGCTAGTGAGCAGTTCTTC	CASSQEGGASEQFF
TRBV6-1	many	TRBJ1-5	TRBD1	TGTGCCAGCAGCGGACAGGGAAGGGTAAATCAGCCCCAGCATTTT	CASSGQGRVNQPQHF
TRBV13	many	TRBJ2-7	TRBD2	TGTGCCACCGGACTTACCGGGACTAGCGGGGGCGAGCAGTACTTC	CATGLTGTSGGEQYF
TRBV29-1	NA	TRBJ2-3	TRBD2	TGCAGCGTTGAGGCTAGCGGATACACAGATACGCAGTATTTT	CSVEASGYTDTQYF
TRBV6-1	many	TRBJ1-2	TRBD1	TGTGCCAGCAGTGAAGAGGCGGCAGGGGGGTACTATGGCTACACCTTC	CASSEEAAGGYYGYTF
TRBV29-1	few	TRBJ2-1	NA	TGCAGCGGGGGCCCCGCTAGGGGGAGCTCCTACAATGAGCAGTTCTTC	CSGGPARGSSYNEQFF
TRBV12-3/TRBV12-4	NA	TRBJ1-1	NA	TGTGCCAGCCGGGTTGGGGGCGGGAACACTGAAGCTTTCTTT	CASRVGGGNTEAFF
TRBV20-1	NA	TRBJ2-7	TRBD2	TGCAGTGCTGCCCAAAGGACTAGCGGTTACTACGAGCAGTACTTC	CSAAQRTSGYYEQYF
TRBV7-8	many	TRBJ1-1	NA	TGTGCCAGCAGCTTAGGGGATGGGGTAGCTTTCTTT	CASSLGDGVAFF
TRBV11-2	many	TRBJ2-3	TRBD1	TGTGCCAGCAGCTTGGACAGGCTCGCAGATACGCAGTATTTT	CASSLDRLADTQYF
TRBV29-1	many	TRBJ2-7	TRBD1	TGCAGCGCCGTTACAGGGGTCGAGCAGTACTTC	CSAVTGVEQYF